Below are 17 T cell receptor beta chains sequenced from a single sample in a study of radiotherapy plus CTLA-4 blockade in lung cancer. Some clones are missing from TCRdb's copy, which holds only in-frame ones; the method was immunoSEQ multiplex PCR. The repertoire holds 65,000 to 70,000 clones, with around three quarters as singletons. The sequencing here drew on peripheral blood, taken from a patient treated with radiotherapy plus ipilimumab. Receptors originate from a human donor with non-small cell lung cancer who had a complete response to radiotherapy plus ipilimumab.

In its sample, this clone was seen a few times. This sequence joins TRBV6-1 and TRBJ1-2, with 10 bases matching TRBD1. The CDR3 is 12 residues long. Germline V gives CDR1 MNHNS, CDR2 SASEGT. Losses at the gene ends were 8 bases for V and 8 bases for J; bases not matched to a gene: 5. CDR3 amino acids: CASGQGVGGYTF. The CDR3 coding sequence is TGTGCCAGCGGACAGGGGGTAGGAGGCTACACCTTC.

The rearrangement links TRBV2 to TRBJ2-1; no clear D gene. This CDR3 is built from 15 residues. The germline V gene has CDR1 SNHLY and CDR2 FYNNEI. V lost 6 bases and J 0 bases, leaving 12 bases between the germline ends. The CDR3, as DNA: TGTGCCAGCAGGCCAACACTTAGCTCCTACAATGAGCAGTTCTTC. The encoded protein is CASRPTLSSYNEQFF.

V is TRBV19 and J is TRBJ1-6; 9 bases fit TRBD1. The junction had 13 bases not matched to a gene; V was cut back by 4 bases and J by 0 bases. The CDR3 is made up of 20 amino acids. Germline lookup yields CDR1 LNHDA and CDR2 SQIVND (reference sequence). The CDR3 region has the DNA TGTGCCAGTAGTACCGGACCGGGACAGGGAATGAGCTCCTATAATTCACCCCTCCACTTT. Translated, it gives CASSTGPGQGMSSYNSPLHF.

The rearrangement joins TRBV7-9 to TRBJ2-5, with 13 bases aligning to TRBD2. The ends lost 4 bases at V and 7 bases at J; junction bases unmatched: 3. This CDR3 has 14 residues. Germline assignment: CDR1 SEHNR and CDR2 FQNEAQ (reference sequence). CDR3 in amino acids: CASSWGLAGRTQYF. The CDR3 region has the DNA TGTGCCAGCAGCTGGGGACTAGCGGGAAGGACCCAGTACTTC.

This clone is a singleton in its sample. The chain carries TRBV28 and TRBJ2-7; 7 nucleotides align to TRBD1. The CDR3 length is 15 residues. Germline V lookup: CDR1 MDHEN, CDR2 SYDVKM. Unmatched junction bases numbered 10, after V lost 7 bases and J lost 1 base. CDR3 in DNA: TGTGCCAGCAACTCTCCAGGGGGATCGTCCTACGAGCAGTACGTC. It specifies CASNSPGGSSYEQYV.

This clone was detected only a few times. The chain recombines TRBV6-1 with TRBJ1-1; TRBD1 agrees at 10 bases. This CDR3 spans 17 amino acids. Germline V CDR1 and CDR2: MNHNS, SASEGT. V shed 3 bases and J 5 bases; nucleotides not matched to a gene: 12. The CDR3 protein is CASSDNPLGQGGTEAFF. CDR3 sequence (DNA): TGTGCCAGCAGTGATAATCCTCTCGGACAGGGGGGGACTGAAGCTTTCTTT.

The genes are TRBV5-6 and TRBJ2-3; perhaps TRBD1 as D (6 bases). CDR1 and CDR2 (germline): SGHDT, YYEEEE. Trimming removed 2 bases from V and 0 bases from J, with 10 bases in between. The CDR3 has 15 residues. The CDR3 protein is CASSLKGGSTDTQYF. The CDR3 DNA follows: TGTGCCAGCAGCTTAAAAGGGGGAAGCACAGATACGCAGTATTTT.

Only one count was recorded for this clone. CDR3 bases: TGTGCCTGGAGTGCGCGGTACACTGAAGCTTTCTTT. It is translated as CAWSARYTEAFF. The chain carries TRBV30 and TRBJ1-1; D remains unclear. This CDR3 region has 12 residues. Germline-derived CDR1 and CDR2 are GTSNPN and SVGIG (reference sequence). With 1 base removed from V and 3 bases from J, the gap between germline ends came to 6 bases.

In this sample, this clone turned up a few times. This chain connects TRBV18 to TRBJ2-7; D is ambiguous. Trimming removed 2 bases at V and 3 bases at J, with 5 bases between. The CDR3 is 12 amino acids. Germline V gene data show CDR1 as KGHSH and CDR2 as LQKENI. CDR3 sequence (DNA): TGTGCCAGCTCACCAGGGGACTACGAGCAGTACTTC. Its protein is CASSPGDYEQYF.

The chain joins TRBV10-2 to TRBJ1-4; maybe TRBD1 (6 bases). Looked up from germline, CDR1 is WSHSY and CDR2 is SAAADI. This CDR3 has 14 residues. Between the trimmed V and J ends, which lost 2 bases and 8 bases, there was a span of 12 bases. CDR3 sequence reads: CASSELRGREKLFF. The CDR3 bases are TGCGCCAGCAGTGAGCTTCGGGGGCGGGAAAAACTGTTTTTT.

This chain connects TRBV5-4 to TRBJ2-7; possibly TRBD1 or TRBD2 for D (5 bases each). The CDR3 runs 12 residues. Between the trimmed V and J ends, which lost 4 bases and 7 bases, there was a span of 12 bases. Per the germline V gene, CDR1 is SGHNT and CDR2 is YYREEE (reference sequence). The CDR3, as DNA: TGTGCCAGCAGCGGGGCCGAGGGGGAGCAGTACTTC. It yields the protein CASSGAEGEQYF.

This chain connects TRBV9 to TRBJ2-6; the match to TRBD1 covers 12 bases. CDR1 and CDR2 from the germline V gene are SGDLS and YYNGEE. V was pared by 4 bases and J by 4 bases, with 9 bases of the junction left unmatched. The length of the CDR3 is 18 residues. The chain's CDR3 is CASSYPPGQGAGANVLTF. The CDR3, as DNA: TGTGCCAGCAGCTATCCTCCGGGACAGGGGGCCGGGGCCAACGTCCTGACTTTC.

This clone appeared a single time. V is TRBV28 and J is TRBJ1-2, with TRBD1 identical over 8 bases. V was pared by 1 base and J by 5 bases, with 9 bases of the junction left unmatched. The CDR3 runs 16 residues. Germline lookup yields CDR1 MDHEN and CDR2 SYDVKM. In nucleotides, the CDR3 is TGTGCCAGCAGTTTATCGGCAGGGGGCGGAGGATATGGCTACACCTTC. It yields the protein CASSLSAGGGGYGYTF.

The J gene is TRBJ1-5, the V gene TRBV7-9; D is uncertain. The CDR3 length is 16 residues. From germline, CDR1 is SEHNR and CDR2 FQNEAQ (reference sequence). Trimming stripped 1 base from V and 2 bases from J, with 12 bases between. Here the CDR3 reads CASSLGRGSGNQPQHF. CDR3 nucleotides: TGTGCCAGCAGCTTAGGGCGAGGGTCGGGCAATCAGCCCCAGCATTTT.

The CDR3 region is CASSVQPDRVNEQFF. CDR3 sequence (DNA): TGTGCCAGCAGCGTACAGCCCGACAGGGTCAATGAGCAGTTCTTC. The genes are TRBV9 and TRBJ2-1; 7 positions agree with TRBD1. CDR1 and CDR2 (germline): SGDLS, YYNGEE. Losses at the gene ends were 1 base for V and 6 bases for J; bases not matched to a gene: 7. The CDR3 sequence is 15 residues long.

V usage is TRBV6-5 and J usage is TRBJ2-4; maybe TRBD2 (5 bases). This CDR3 comprises 14 residues. The V end lost 2 bases, the J end lost 1 base, and 6 bases lay between the germline ends. Germline CDR1 MNHEY, CDR2 SVGAGI. DNA of the CDR3: TGTGCCAGCAGTTACACTAGTGCCAAAAACATTCAGTACTTC. This codes for CASSYTSAKNIQYF.

The chain has TRBV19 and TRBJ2-1, with D possibly matching TRBD1 (5 bases). V lost 4 bases, J lost 6 bases, and 13 bases lay in between. Germline CDR1 LNHDA, CDR2 SQIVND (reference sequence). CDR3 size: 14 residues. CDR3 DNA sequence: TGTGCCAGTAGTAAGACAGTGTCGGGCAATGAGCAGTTCTTC. It is translated as CASSKTVSGNEQFF.